The TCR beta chain described here comes from a study of shared clonotypes between healthy human individuals. This clone was counted once. Its antigen is unidentified. Deep-level running was used for the assay. Method: immunoSEQ multiplex PCR; TCRdb's copy keeps in-frame clones and lacks some. The top ten hold about 0.38% of the sample, which has approximately 2.5 million clones, over 85% seen once. Study outcomes and limitations: Shared clonotypes across all four donors exceeded non-shared ones in generation probability. About 5% of naive CD4 clonotypes were shared across four donors.

The sequence came from a man aged 18 to 30 in good health. Some clones in this sample may be carry-over from other donors' samples. The sequenced material came from naive CD4+ T cells from PBMCs. Noted subset: CD45RA+ positively selected.

CDR3 bases: TGTGCTTCGGACGGCCGGAACACTGAAGCTTTCTTT. Its translation is CASDGRNTEAFF. V usage is TRBV30 and J usage is TRBJ1-1; D is uncertain. Looked up from germline, CDR1 is GTSNPN and CDR2 is SVGIG (reference sequence). The CDR3 length is 12 residues.